This T cell receptor (beta chain) was obtained from a study of blood T cell repertoires in COVID-19. Study overall: T cells, B-cell-depleted T cells, or PBMCs provided the cDNA or gDNA that served as material.

The V gene's germline CDR1 is ENHRY and CDR2 SYGVKD. The ends lost 0 bases at V and 7 bases at J; junction bases unmatched: 6. The CDR3 covers 14 residues. TCRdb's copy holds only in-frame clones and misses some; the assay was immunoSEQ multiplex PCR. The table records 140,000 to 150,000 clones, 78% of them present only once. The source is a woman between 45 and 65 years old who had recovered from COVID-19. The sample taken for sequencing was PBMCs or T cells enriched from blood (not recorded which). V and J are TRBV10-3 and TRBJ2-7, with 7 bases lining up with TRBD2. Here the CDR3 reads CAISESGRVREQYF. CDR3 DNA: TGTGCCATCAGTGAGTCGGGGAGGGTTCGAGAGCAGTACTTC.